The source of this TCR beta chain is a study of identical twins. Points from the study as a whole: Out-of-frame alpha sequences shared by twins were enriched for low generation probability. Twin pairs had excess sharing that was weaker in beta out-of-frame sequences. A cross-sectional statistical analysis, not follow-up of the same donors, supported the conclusions. A lower insertion count was a feature of abundant cord blood beta clonotypes, with no such feature in memory repertoires.

This CDR3 region has 17 residues. V dropped 0 bases and J dropped 3; count of bases not matched to a gene: 9. Germline V lookup: CDR1 SGHTA, CDR2 FQGNSA. Points on this clonotype: Its antigen is as yet unknown.

TCRdb independently ran MiXCR on the 5' RACE reads; one entry per CDR3 protein. This repertoire shows roughly 710,000 distinct CDR3 sequences, around 6% found once; its top ten account for under 2%. Sequenced input: naive T cells sorted from blood. This chain joins TRBV7-2 and TRBJ2-3; TRBD1 matches at 7 bases. The source of this sequence is a man aged 18 to 29 in good health. The CDR3 sequence: CASSLALRGSRTDTQYF. The CDR3 region has the DNA TGTGCCAGCAGCTTAGCACTCAGGGGGTCTAGAACAGATACGCAGTATTTT.